Detailed here is one T cell receptor beta chain. Some clones are missing from TCRdb's copy, which holds only in-frame ones; the method was immunoSEQ multiplex PCR. The table has some 350,000 clones, around 87% seen once. The trim removed 3 bases at V and 5 bases at J, leaving 7 bases unmatched. This CDR3 spans 15 amino acids. Germline V gene data show CDR1 as KGHDR and CDR2 as SFDVKD. The sample is drawn from a study of blood T cell repertoires in COVID-19. The sequencing sample was made of peripheral blood. The sequence was obtained from a man between 18 and 35 years old with active or convalescent COVID-19. The chain is built from TRBV24-1 and TRBJ2-7; TRBD2 aligns across 9 bases. CDR3 region: CATSDPGTSFDEQYF. The CDR3 bases are TGTGCCACCAGTGATCCCGGGACTAGCTTTGACGAGCAGTACTTC.